This is a list of T cell receptor beta chains from one sample in a study of T cell responses to AZD1222 COVID-19 vaccine. The repertoire was sequenced with immunoSEQ multiplex PCR; TCRdb's copy has only in-frame clones and lacks some. Of around 140,000 clones detected, approximately 93% appear once; the ten largest clones hold under 6.5%. This specimen consisted of peripheral blood, obtained on day 0 of AZD1222 vaccination. The receptors originated from an adult in good health. CDR3s include the opening cysteine and the closing phenylalanine or tryptophan. D genes are given only for firm matches. The size field is filled for only some rows; it gives once, few, many or a size class.

CDR3 protein: CASSSGTSGIYNEQFF; CDR3 DNA: TGTGCCAGCAGCTCGGGGACTAGCGGGATTTACAATGAGCAGTTCTTC; J gene: TRBJ2-1; V gene: TRBV11-3; clone size: NA; D gene: TRBD2
CDR3 protein: CASSPGGQGHQPQHF; CDR3 DNA: TGTGCCAGCTCACCCGGAGGACAGGGTCATCAGCCCCAGCATTTT; J gene: TRBJ1-5; V gene: TRBV18; clone size: NA; D gene: TRBD1
CDR3 protein: CAWRRGSITGELFF; CDR3 DNA: TGTGCCTGGAGAAGGGGGTCCATCACCGGGGAGCTGTTTTTT; J gene: TRBJ2-2; V gene: TRBV30; clone size: NA; D gene: NA
CDR3 protein: CASSLVRASGKDEQFF; CDR3 DNA: TGTGCCAGCAGCTTAGTACGGGCTAGCGGGAAGGATGAGCAGTTCTTC; J gene: TRBJ2-1; V gene: TRBV7-2; clone size: NA; D gene: TRBD2
CDR3 protein: CASSPSGQGTEAFF; CDR3 DNA: TGTGCCAGCTCACCGTCCGGGCAGGGCACTGAAGCTTTCTTT; J gene: TRBJ1-1; V gene: TRBV18; clone size: NA; D gene: NA
CDR3 protein: CATSHRAKNIQYF; CDR3 DNA: TGTGCCACCTCCCACAGGGCCAAAAACATTCAGTACTTC; J gene: TRBJ2-4; V gene: TRBV6-5; clone size: NA; D gene: NA
CDR3 protein: CASSQGNRNTEAFF; CDR3 DNA: TGTGCCAGCAGCCAAGGAAACAGAAACACTGAAGCTTTCTTT; J gene: TRBJ1-1; V gene: TRBV3-1/TRBV3-2; clone size: NA; D gene: NA
CDR3 protein: CSVEGGAENTEAFF; CDR3 DNA: TGCAGCGTTGAAGGGGGAGCAGAGAACACTGAAGCTTTCTTT; J gene: TRBJ1-1; V gene: TRBV29-1; clone size: once; D gene: NA
CDR3 protein: CASSYSGQSNQPQHF; CDR3 DNA: TGTGCCAGCAGTTACTCCGGACAGTCCAATCAGCCCCAGCATTTT; J gene: TRBJ1-5; V gene: TRBV6-5; clone size: NA; D gene: NA
CDR3 protein: CAWSVGGAGANVLTF; CDR3 DNA: TGTGCCTGGAGCGTGGGAGGGGCTGGGGCCAACGTCCTGACTTTC; J gene: TRBJ2-6; V gene: TRBV30; clone size: NA; D gene: TRBD2
CDR3 protein: CASSLVRLAAYEQYF; CDR3 DNA: TGTGCCAGCAGCTTAGTCAGACTAGCGGCCTACGAGCAGTACTTC; J gene: TRBJ2-7; V gene: TRBV11-2; clone size: NA; D gene: TRBD2
CDR3 protein: CASSSLTGAMDTQYF; CDR3 DNA: TGTGCCAGCAGCTCCTTGACAGGGGCGATGGATACGCAGTATTTT; J gene: TRBJ2-3; V gene: TRBV7-9; clone size: NA; D gene: TRBD1
CDR3 protein: CASKGQKQETQYF; CDR3 DNA: TGTGCCAGTAAGGGACAAAAGCAAGAGACCCAGTACTTC; J gene: TRBJ2-5; V gene: TRBV11-3; clone size: NA; D gene: NA
CDR3 protein: CASSLGQVNSPLHF; CDR3 DNA: TGTGCCAGCAGCCTGGGACAGGTTAATTCACCCCTCCACTTT; J gene: TRBJ1-6; V gene: TRBV5-6; clone size: NA; D gene: TRBD1
CDR3 protein: CASSYQNQPQHF; CDR3 DNA: TGTGCCAGCAGTTACCAGAATCAGCCCCAGCATTTT; J gene: TRBJ1-5; V gene: TRBV12-3/TRBV12-4; clone size: NA; D gene: NA
CDR3 protein: CASSLVGGDRASYEQYF; CDR3 DNA: TGTGCCAGCAGCCTAGTGGGTGGGGACAGGGCCTCCTACGAGCAGTACTTC; J gene: TRBJ2-7; V gene: TRBV7-8; clone size: NA; D gene: TRBD1
CDR3 protein: CASRRDYYQETQYF; CDR3 DNA: TGCGCCAGCAGAAGGGACTATTACCAAGAGACCCAGTACTTC; J gene: TRBJ2-5; V gene: TRBV5-1; clone size: NA; D gene: TRBD2
CDR3 protein: CASSLVGTGGQPLNTEAFF; CDR3 DNA: TGTGCCAGCAGCTTGGTCGGGACAGGGGGCCAACCATTGAACACTGAAGCTTTCTTT; J gene: TRBJ1-1; V gene: TRBV5-8; clone size: NA; D gene: TRBD1
CDR3 protein: CASSYGTSGRFDAPYEQYF; CDR3 DNA: TGTGCCAGCAGCTACGGGACTAGCGGGAGATTCGACGCCCCGTACGAGCAGTACTTC; J gene: TRBJ2-7; V gene: TRBV5-4; clone size: few; D gene: TRBD2
CDR3 protein: CASSPGGATEAFF; CDR3 DNA: TGTGCCAGCAGCCCGGGGGGTGCGACTGAAGCTTTCTTT; J gene: TRBJ1-1; V gene: TRBV7-3; clone size: NA; D gene: NA
CDR3 protein: CASSRTENTEAFF; CDR3 DNA: TGTGCCAGTAGTAGGACAGAGAACACTGAAGCTTTCTTT; J gene: TRBJ1-1; V gene: TRBV19; clone size: once; D gene: NA
CDR3 protein: CASSQSGRRETQYF; CDR3 DNA: TGTGCCAGCAGCCAAAGCGGGAGAAGAGAGACCCAGTACTTC; J gene: TRBJ2-5; V gene: TRBV14; clone size: NA; D gene: TRBD2
CDR3 protein: CASSLTTSGDYEQYF; CDR3 DNA: TGTGCCAGCAGCTTAACAACTAGCGGAGATTACGAGCAGTACTTC; J gene: TRBJ2-7; V gene: TRBV11-1; clone size: NA; D gene: TRBD2
CDR3 protein: CASSKTGANTIYF; CDR3 DNA: TGTGCCAGCAGTAAGACAGGGGCAAACACCATATATTTT; J gene: TRBJ1-3; V gene: TRBV12-3/TRBV12-4; clone size: NA; D gene: TRBD1
CDR3 protein: CASSLKLAGKAYEQYF; CDR3 DNA: TGTGCCAGCAGCTTAAAACTAGCGGGTAAGGCCTACGAGCAGTACTTC; J gene: TRBJ2-7; V gene: TRBV7-8; clone size: NA; D gene: TRBD2
CDR3 protein: CASRGGNQPQHF; CDR3 DNA: TGTGCCAGCAGGGGTGGTAATCAGCCCCAGCATTTT; J gene: TRBJ1-5; V gene: TRBV6-6; clone size: NA; D gene: NA
CDR3 protein: CSASGGRAYEQYF; CDR3 DNA: TGCAGTGCTAGTGGGGGGAGGGCCTACGAGCAGTACTTC; J gene: TRBJ2-7; V gene: TRBV20-1; clone size: NA; D gene: TRBD2
CDR3 protein: CASSLGLGQRSKGGNTIYF; CDR3 DNA: TGTGCCAGCAGCTTAGGGTTGGGACAGCGTTCCAAAGGTGGAAACACCATATATTTT; J gene: TRBJ1-3; V gene: TRBV7-9; clone size: NA; D gene: TRBD1
CDR3 protein: CATSAQGAYEQYF; CDR3 DNA: TGTGCCACCAGTGCTCAGGGGGCTTACGAGCAGTACTTC; J gene: TRBJ2-7; V gene: TRBV24-1; clone size: NA; D gene: TRBD1
CDR3 protein: CASSYSGLAGADEQFF; CDR3 DNA: TGTGCCAGCAGTTACTCGGGACTAGCGGGAGCCGATGAGCAGTTCTTC; J gene: TRBJ2-1; V gene: TRBV6-6; clone size: NA; D gene: TRBD2
CDR3 protein: CASSFADRGLNQPQHF; CDR3 DNA: TGTGCCAGCAGTTTTGCGGACAGGGGGCTTAATCAGCCCCAGCATTTT; J gene: TRBJ1-5; V gene: TRBV28; clone size: NA; D gene: TRBD1
CDR3 protein: CATSDLGGTEAFF; CDR3 DNA: TGTGCCACCAGTGATTTGGGGGGCACTGAAGCTTTCTTT; J gene: TRBJ1-1; V gene: TRBV24-1; clone size: NA; D gene: NA
CDR3 protein: CAISVTGTGPGNTIYF; CDR3 DNA: TGTGCCATCAGTGTCACCGGGACAGGTCCTGGAAACACCATATATTTT; J gene: TRBJ1-3; V gene: TRBV10-3; clone size: NA; D gene: TRBD1
CDR3 protein: CASSDARGRMDTEAFF; CDR3 DNA: TGCGCCAGCAGTGACGCGAGGGGCCGGATGGACACTGAAGCTTTCTTT; J gene: TRBJ1-1; V gene: TRBV10-2; clone size: NA; D gene: NA
CDR3 protein: CASSLVGGRETQYF; CDR3 DNA: TGTGCCAGCAGCTTGGTGGGGGGCCGAGAGACCCAGTACTTC; J gene: TRBJ2-5; V gene: TRBV5-6; clone size: NA; D gene: NA
CDR3 protein: CASSLDRGLTEAFF; CDR3 DNA: TGTGCCAGCAGCTTGGACAGGGGGCTGACTGAAGCTTTCTTT; J gene: TRBJ1-1; V gene: TRBV6-6; clone size: NA; D gene: TRBD1
CDR3 protein: CASGLVLFSGGPGASEQYF; CDR3 DNA: TGTGCTAGTGGTTTGGTACTTTTTTCTGGAGGCCCGGGGGCCTCCGAGCAGTACTTC; J gene: TRBJ2-7; V gene: TRBV12-5; clone size: NA; D gene: NA
CDR3 protein: CASSAIDRGGGEQYF; CDR3 DNA: TGTGCCAGCAGCGCCATTGACAGGGGAGGAGGTGAGCAGTACTTC; J gene: TRBJ2-7; V gene: TRBV9; clone size: NA; D gene: TRBD1
CDR3 protein: CASSLRRGRVAGELFF; CDR3 DNA: TGTGCCAGCAGCTTACGGCGCGGGAGGGTGGCCGGGGAGCTGTTTTTT; J gene: TRBJ2-2; V gene: TRBV11-2; clone size: NA; D gene: TRBD2
CDR3 protein: CASSLVRGDQPQHF; CDR3 DNA: TGTGCCAGCAGTTTGGTCAGGGGCGATCAGCCCCAGCATTTT; J gene: TRBJ1-5; V gene: TRBV27; clone size: NA; D gene: NA